These 6 T cell receptor beta chains originate from one sample sequenced in a study of blood T cell repertoires in COVID-19. TCRdb's copy holds only in-frame clones and misses some; the assay was immunoSEQ multiplex PCR. The sample contains approximately 280,000 clones, about 91% of which appear only once. Source material: peripheral blood. These receptors all stem from a woman aged 55-69 years with acute or convalescent COVID-19.

This clone was recorded a few times. The rearrangement links TRBV28 to TRBJ1-2; D might be TRBD1 (6 bases). Germline V gives CDR1 MDHEN, CDR2 SYDVKM. With 3 bases removed from V and 3 bases from J, the gap between germline ends came to 14 bases. This CDR3 has 15 amino acids. The CDR3 is CASSFAEGGYYGYTF. The CDR3 region has the DNA TGTGCCAGCAGTTTTGCTGAGGGGGGGTACTATGGCTACACCTTC.

The CDR3 loop reads CASTSGGWRTGELFF. In DNA form, the CDR3 reads TGTGCCAGCACCAGCGGGGGGTGGAGGACCGGGGAGCTGTTTTTT. The gene calls are TRBV28 and TRBJ2-2; 9 nucleotides match TRBD2. Germline CDR1 is MDHEN and CDR2 is SYDVKM. CDR3 length: 15 residues. The V and J ends lost 7 bases and 5 bases, in that order; junction bases with no gene match: 8.

The chain joins TRBV12-3 or TRBV12-4 to TRBJ2-1; tentative D call: TRBD2 (6 bases). With 3 bases removed from V and 6 bases from J, the gap between germline ends came to 9 bases. The CDR3 runs 13 residues. In nucleotides, the CDR3 is TGTGCCAGCAGTTTCGCCGGGGGCAATGAGCAGTTCTTC. Translated: CASSFAGGNEQFF.

This chain joins TRBV25-1 and TRBJ1-2, with D possibly TRBD1 on 6 matching bases. The CDR3 contains 14 residues. Germline loops: CDR1 MGHDK, CDR2 SYGVNS. Trimming cost V 3 bases and J 2 bases, with 10 bases left between them. CDR3 residues: CASSDYRDNYGYTF. The CDR3 DNA sequence: TGTGCCAGCAGTGATTACAGGGACAACTATGGCTACACCTTC.

The chain has TRBV27 and TRBJ2-7, with TRBD1 identical over 12 bases. V lost 3 bases and J lost 1; bases outside the gene matches: 7. Germline CDR1 is MNHEY and CDR2 is SMNVEV (reference sequence). The CDR3 has 17 residues. The CDR3 sequence is CASSFGTGGSPSYEQYF. The CDR3 DNA is TGTGCCAGCAGTTTCGGGACAGGGGGCTCACCTTCCTACGAGCAGTACTTC.

The chain links TRBV28 to TRBJ2-1, with D possibly matching TRBD1 (5 bases). The CDR3 is 16 amino acids. Germline V CDR1 and CDR2: MDHEN, SYDVKM. V lost 4 bases, J lost 3 bases, and 16 bases lay in between. The chain's CDR3 is CASSYSLGVGYNEQFF. CDR3 nucleotide sequence: TGTGCCAGCAGTTACTCCCTAGGGGTTGGCTACAATGAGCAGTTCTTC.